One and the same sample provided the 4 T cell receptor beta chains below, sequenced in a study of blood T cell repertoires in COVID-19. Measured with immunoSEQ multiplex PCR; TCRdb has only the in-frame clones, and not every one. Of some 240,000 clones in the sample, around 91% were seen once. The sequencing input was peripheral blood. The receptors stem from an older woman with COVID-19, enrolled during active disease.

The count of this clone is one. Within the sample, other DNA sequences also encode this same CDR3. The V and J genes are TRBV19 and TRBJ1-4; D gene uncertain. Trimming took off 1 base at V and 2 bases at J, with 8 bases between the two ends. The CDR3 sequence is 15 residues long. The germline gives CDR1 LNHDA, CDR2 SQIVND (reference sequence). The DNA of the CDR3 is TGTGCCAGTAGTATAGCGGCCAGGACTAATGAAAAACTGTTTTTT. Amino acids: CASSIAARTNEKLFF.

This clone showed up just once. V is TRBV7-6 and J is TRBJ1-2, with TRBD1 matching over 8 bases. The CDR3 is made up of 13 amino acids. Per the germline V gene, CDR1 is SGHVS and CDR2 is FNYEAQ. The trim removed 0 bases at V and 9 bases at J, leaving 3 bases unmatched. The CDR3 nucleotides read TGTGCCAGCAGCTTAGCGTCAGGGGGCAGCTACACCTTC. This sequence encodes CASSLASGGSYTF. Full variable domain (missing parts from reference TRBV7-6 and TRBJ1-2): GAGVSQSPRYKVTKRGQDVALRCDPISGHVSLYWYRQALGQGPEFLTYFNYEAQQDKSGLPNDRFSAERPEGSISTLTIQRTEQRDSAMYRCASSLASGGSYTFGSGTRLTVV.

This clone was seen a few times. This sequence joins TRBV11-3 and TRBJ1-5; 7 nucleotides line up with TRBD1. Germline-derived CDR1 and CDR2 are SGHNT and YENEEA. The CDR3 extends over 15 amino acids. Losses at the gene ends were 5 bases for V and 5 bases for J; bases not matched to a gene: 9. CDR3 residues: CASSGRQGRDQPQHF. The CDR3 nucleotides are TGTGCCAGCAGCGGTCGACAGGGTAGGGATCAGCCCCAGCATTTT.

The J gene is TRBJ1-6, the V gene TRBV7-2, with TRBD1 matching over 12 bases. The CDR3 has 16 amino acids. Per germline, CDR1 SGHTA and CDR2 FQGNSA. Losses at the gene ends were 5 bases for V and 7 bases for J; bases not matched to a gene: 6. The CDR3 region has the DNA TGTGCCAGCAGCAAGGGACAGGGGGCGCGGAATTCACCCCTCCACTTT. It is translated as CASSKGQGARNSPLHF.